The 22 T cell receptor beta chains presented below share a single source sample, sequenced in a study of cytomegalovirus exposure and HLA in healthy donors. The primer mix had 60 Vbeta and 13 Jbeta primers. The table came from immunoSEQ multiplex PCR; TCRdb's copy has only in-frame clones and leaves some out. This sample yields 100,000 to 150,000 clones, of which around 77% are seen a single time; roughly 5.2% belongs to the top ten. Sequencing was performed on PBMCs. Receptor source: a man between 18 and 35 years old in good health and CMV-seropositive.

The chain combines TRBV30 with TRBJ2-6, with 8 bases that match TRBD1. Germline lookup yields CDR1 GTSNPN and CDR2 SVGIG (reference sequence). V was clipped by 0 bases and J by 2 bases; unmatched bases: 6. The CDR3 has 17 amino acids. DNA for the CDR3: TGTGCCTGGAGTGTCATGCAGGGGGCCCCTGGGGCCAACGTCCTGACTTTC. This sequence encodes CAWSVMQGAPGANVLTF.

A word on this clone: The junction differs from germline at one of its ends, possibly a read error. J is TRBJ2-1 and V is TRBV5-1, with 10 nucleotides matching TRBD1. The CDR3 covers 14 residues. The germline V gene encodes CDR1 SGHRS and CDR2 YFSETQ. Written as DNA, the CDR3 is TGCGCCAGCAGCTTGGACCGGGACAGGGGATTGAGGGTCTTC. Protein: CASSLDRDRGLRVF.

In its sample, this clone was seen once. The rearrangement uses TRBV4-1 and TRBJ2-7; D is perhaps TRBD2 (5 bases). V lost 0 bases, J lost 2 bases, and 11 bases lay in between. Germline-derived CDR1 and CDR2 are MGHRA and YSYEKL. CDR3 length: 15 residues. The CDR3 is CASSQEEQLAYEQYF. The CDR3 DNA follows: TGCGCCAGCAGCCAAGAAGAACAACTAGCCTACGAGCAGTACTTC.

The chain links TRBV19 to TRBJ1-5; 11 positions match TRBD1. The CDR3 has 15 amino acids. V lost 3 bases and J lost 6; bases outside the gene matches: 4. CDR1 is LNHDA, CDR2 SQIVND, per germline (reference sequence). The CDR3 region has the DNA TGTGCCAGTAGTATCGGACAGGGGGCCGGTCAGCCCCAGCATTTT. Translation: CASSIGQGAGQPQHF.

This clone appeared a few times. J is TRBJ1-2 and V is TRBV5-1, with 8 bases matching TRBD1. The CDR3 has 15 amino acids. CDR1 and CDR2 (germline): SGHRS, YFSETQ. V shed 7 bases, J shed 4 bases, and the junction held 12 bases outside the gene matches. Here the CDR3 reads CASQGAGGVGYGYTF. The CDR3 DNA follows: TGCGCCAGCCAAGGGGCAGGGGGCGTCGGCTATGGCTACACCTTC.

This clone was recorded once. The rearrangement links TRBV9 to TRBJ1-4, with D perhaps matching TRBD1 (5 bases). CDR3 size: 15 residues. Germline V gives CDR1 SGDLS, CDR2 YYNGEE. Trimming took off 0 bases at V and 8 bases at J, with 14 bases between the two ends. The DNA of the CDR3 is TGTGCCAGCAGCGTAGATTTGGGGCAGGACGAAAAACTGTTTTTT. Amino acids: CASSVDLGQDEKLFF.

The rearrangement joins TRBV7-8 to TRBJ1-4; 8 bases align to TRBD1. This CDR3 is built from 15 residues. The germline V gene encodes CDR1 SGHVS and CDR2 FQNEAQ. J lost 7 bases, V lost 3 bases, and 7 bases had no gene match. In DNA, the CDR3 is TGTGCCAGCAGCTTGACAGGGGTTCCGAGTGAAAAACTGTTTTTT. Amino acid sequence: CASSLTGVPSEKLFF.

The chain carries TRBV5-4 and TRBJ2-5; 7 nucleotides agree with TRBD2. The J call is uncertain, as TRBJ2-7 better fits the DNA end. Germline CDR1 reads SGHNT; CDR2 reads YYREEE (reference sequence). The CDR3 is 15 residues long. CDR3 protein: CASSFYSSGDFEQYF. The CDR3 DNA sequence: TGTGCCAGCAGCTTCTATTCTAGCGGTGATTTCGAGCAGTACTTC.

The chain uses TRBV9 and TRBJ1-1; possibly TRBD1 for D (5 bases). The V end was cut by 4 bases, the J end by 2 bases, with 15 bases between. This CDR3 spans 15 amino acids. Germline CDR1 reads SGDLS; CDR2 reads YYNGEE. CDR3 sequence reads: CASSPPGGGNTEAFF. CDR3 nucleotide sequence: TGTGCCAGCAGCCCCCCCGGGGGAGGTAACACTGAAGCTTTCTTT.

V gene TRBV19 combines with J gene TRBJ1-1; 7 bases fit TRBD1. CDR3 size: 14 residues. The J segment lost 5 bases and the V segment lost 7 bases, leaving 10 bases of the junction unmatched. CDR1 LNHDA and CDR2 SQIVND come from the germline V gene (reference sequence). CDR3 in amino acids: CASKGRGSMTEAFF. As DNA, the CDR3 is TGTGCCAGTAAAGGCAGGGGGTCGATGACTGAAGCTTTCTTT.

This chain connects TRBV6-5 to TRBJ2-1; the D is unclear. Germline CDR1 and CDR2: MNHEY and SVGAGI. Between the trimmed V and J ends, which lost 0 bases and 4 bases, there was a span of 13 bases. CDR3 length: 16 residues. The CDR3 nucleotides read TGTGCCAGCAGTTACTCTCGGATTGGCGGATACAATGAGCAGTTCTTC. Encoded protein: CASSYSRIGGYNEQFF.

This chain links TRBV6-5 with TRBJ1-5; 9 nucleotides line up with TRBD1. J lost 2 bases, V lost 6 bases, and 5 bases had no gene match. CDR3 length: 15 residues. Germline assignment: CDR1 MNHEY and CDR2 SVGAGI. CDR3 residues: CASRTGGAGNQPQHF. In DNA form, the CDR3 reads TGTGCCAGCAGAACAGGGGGCGCGGGCAATCAGCCCCAGCATTTT.

The chain recombines TRBV6-1 with TRBJ2-7, with 12 nucleotides matching TRBD2. The germline V gene encodes CDR1 MNHNS and CDR2 SASEGT. The CDR3 has 14 residues. The ends lost 5 bases at V and 6 bases at J; junction bases unmatched: 5. CDR3 amino acids: CASSSGLAGREQYF. DNA of the CDR3: TGTGCCAGCAGTTCAGGACTAGCGGGACGCGAGCAGTACTTC.

The chain carries TRBV7-9 and TRBJ1-1; the D is unclear. The CDR3 consists of 14 residues. Trimming took off 6 bases at V and 0 bases at J, with 11 bases between the two ends. Germline values: CDR1 SEHNR, CDR2 FQNEAQ (reference sequence). This CDR3 reads CASSPTLMNTEAFF. The DNA of the CDR3 is TGTGCCAGCAGTCCTACCCTTATGAACACTGAAGCTTTCTTT.

CDR3 amino acids: CAWRSTGYGYTF. Written as DNA, the CDR3 is TGTGCCTGGAGGTCAACAGGGTACGGCTACACCTTC. The chain recombines TRBV30 with TRBJ1-2; a weak D match, TRBD1 (6 bases). V lost 3 bases to trimming and J lost 8 bases, with 13 bases between them. The CDR3 contains 12 residues. The V gene's germline CDR1 is GTSNPN and CDR2 SVGIG (reference sequence).

There are a few counts of this clone. The chain recombines TRBV15 with TRBJ1-1; D unresolved. The germline V gene has CDR1 LNHNV and CDR2 YYDKDF (reference sequence). The CDR3 totals 15 residues. The germline V and J ends were trimmed by 1 base and 0 bases, with 9 bases remaining between them. The CDR3 nucleotides are TGTGCCACCAGCAGAGGAGGACTGCTGAACACTGAAGCTTTCTTT. Translating gives CATSRGGLLNTEAFF.

About this clone: At one end the junction does not follow the germline gene, possibly because of a read error. This chain links TRBV29-1 with TRBJ2-7; a possible D gene is TRBD1 (6 bases). The CDR3 consists of 14 residues. CDR1 and CDR2 from the germline V gene are SQVTM and ANQGSEA. The CDR3 DNA is TGCAGCGTAGAAGCGCAGGGGTCGGCCTACGAGCAGTACTTC. This codes for CSVEAQGSAYEQYF.

This clone has a handful of counts. The chain recombines TRBV7-8 with TRBJ2-5; a possible D gene is TRBD2 (6 bases). V gave up 6 bases and J gave up 2 bases, with 10 bases separating them. Germline values: CDR1 SGHVS, CDR2 FQNEAQ. This CDR3 has 13 residues. The chain's CDR3 is CASRNSGQETQYF. Written as DNA, the CDR3 is TGTGCCAGCAGGAATAGCGGACAAGAGACCCAGTACTTC.

V and J are TRBV5-1 and TRBJ2-6; D gene ambiguous. Germline V gene sequence: CDR1 SGHRS, CDR2 YFSETQ. The V end lost 2 bases, the J end lost 4 bases, and 10 bases lay between the germline ends. This CDR3 comprises 15 residues. Here the CDR3 DNA reads TGCGCCAGCAGCTTCTATGCCCGGGGGGCCAACGTCCTGACTTTC. It specifies CASSFYARGANVLTF. The entire variable domain, with the rest obtained from reference TRBV5-1 and TRBJ2-6, is as follows: KAGVTQTPRYLIKTRGQQVTLSCSPISGHRSVSWYQQTPGQGLQFLFEYFSETQRNKGNFPGRFSGRQFSNSRSEMNVSTLELGDSALYLCASSFYARGANVLTFGAGSRLTVL.

V gene TRBV19 combines with J gene TRBJ1-4; 7 bases agree with TRBD1. Losses at the gene ends were 6 bases for V and 7 bases for J; bases not matched to a gene: 8. The CDR3 extends over 14 amino acids. Per the germline V gene, CDR1 is LNHDA and CDR2 is SQIVND (reference sequence). Here the CDR3 reads CASRDRRGSEKLFF. The CDR3, as DNA: TGTGCCAGTAGGGACAGGAGGGGAAGTGAAAAACTGTTTTTT.

The chain carries TRBV19 and TRBJ2-1, with 11 positions matching TRBD2. Germline CDR1 is LNHDA and CDR2 is SQIVND (reference sequence). This CDR3 has 15 residues. J lost 6 bases, V lost 3 bases, and 4 bases had no gene match. CDR3 in DNA: TGTGCCAGTAGTATGAGGCTAGCGGGAGGCAATGAGCAGTTCTTC. As protein: CASSMRLAGGNEQFF.

Here the CDR3 reads CASSQDLRADMNTEAFF. For the CDR3, the DNA is TGTGCCAGCAGCCAAGATCTTCGTGCAGACATGAACACTGAAGCTTTCTTT. The chain has TRBV14 and TRBJ1-1; D is unclear. Germline V CDR1 and CDR2: SGHDN, FVKESK. CDR3 size: 17 residues. Trimming removed 0 bases from V and 0 bases from J, with 14 bases in between.